Listed below are T cell receptor beta chains from one sample, sequenced in a study of T cells in Graves' hyperthyroidism and ophthalmopathy. Each CDR3 protein gets one entry after TCRdb re-called the multiplex PCR reads with MiXCR. Of around 240,000 distinct CDR3 sequences in the sample, approximately 16% were seen once. The specimen was blood. These receptors all stem from a woman younger than 35 with Graves' ophthalmopathy. Each CDR3 is given with its conserved first and last residue. The D gene is left open where the match is weak. Where a row states a size, it is once, few, many or the class of an expanded clone; other rows omit it.

many - TRBJ2-7 TRBV2 CASKAGFSYEQYF TGTGCCAGCAAGGCGGGCTTCTCCTACGAGCAGTACTTC
many TRBD1 TRBJ1-2 TRBV19 CASTKGAGGYTF TGTGCCAGTACCAAGGGGGCAGGTGGCTACACCTTC
few - TRBJ2-2 TRBV29-1 CSVVGGRTGELFF TGCAGCGTCGTTGGGGGAAGAACCGGGGAGCTGTTTTTT
many TRBD2 TRBJ2-1 TRBV20-1 CSALTSGRSSSSYNEQFF TGCAGTGCCCTGACTAGCGGGAGGTCCTCCTCTTCCTACAATGAGCAGTTCTTC
many - TRBJ2-1 TRBV20-1 CSPRESLAEKQFF TGCAGTCCCCGGGAATCCCTTGCGGAGAAGCAGTTCTTC
- TRBD2 TRBJ2-7 TRBV20-1 CSARTSGGGGDEQYF TGCAGTGCTAGGACTAGCGGGGGGGGAGGAGACGAGCAGTACTTC
- TRBD2 TRBJ2-7 TRBV11-2 CASSALAGMDEQYF TGTGCCAGCAGCGCCCTAGCGGGAATGGACGAGCAGTACTTC
many TRBD1 TRBJ2-5 TRBV20-1 CSASKGAANLGQYF TGCAGTGCTAGCAAGGGGGCCGCAAACCTCGGCCAGTACTTC
few TRBD2 TRBJ2-4 TRBV20-1 CSARVPLRGASPNIQYF TGCAGTGCTAGAGTCCCCCTGCGGGGGGCCTCACCAAACATTCAGTACTTC
- TRBD2 TRBJ2-5 TRBV9 CASSVGSRTSGVPVTQYF TGTGCCAGCAGCGTAGGTTCCCGGACTAGCGGGGTTCCTGTGACCCAGTACTTC
many TRBD1 TRBJ2-7 TRBV11-2 CASSIRGRDSIYEQYF TGTGCCAGCAGCATTAGGGGAAGGGACAGTATCTACGAGCAGTACTTC
many - TRBJ2-1 TRBV12-3/TRBV12-4 CASSLEASEQFF TGTGCCAGCAGTTTAGAGGCCTCGGAGCAGTTCTTC
many TRBD1 TRBJ1-5 TRBV28 CASSRPGTGGSRQPQHF TGTGCCAGCAGTCGTCCCGGGACAGGGGGAAGTCGGCAGCCCCAGCATTTT
many - TRBJ2-3 TRBV5-5 CASSPMTSLIADTQYF TGTGCCAGCAGCCCCATGACTAGTCTGATTGCGGATACGCAGTATTTT
many TRBD1 TRBJ2-1 TRBV11-3 CASSPGGSGYNEQFF TGTGCCAGCAGCCCAGGGGGCTCGGGATACAATGAGCAGTTCTTC
- - TRBJ1-3 TRBV5-5 CASSLARWNSGNTIYF TGTGCCAGCAGCTTGGCCAGATGGAACTCTGGAAACACCATATATTTT
many - TRBJ1-1 TRBV19 CASNKEANTNTEAFF TGTGCCAGTAATAAGGAGGCCAACACCAACACTGAAGCTTTCTTT
many TRBD1 TRBJ1-2 TRBV6-1 CASSLGTGSYYGYTF TGTGCCAGCAGTCTTGGGACAGGGTCGTACTATGGCTACACCTTC
many - TRBJ2-2 TRBV5-1 CASSTPTNTGELFF TGCGCCAGCAGCACCCCCACGAACACCGGGGAGCTGTTTTTT
many - TRBJ2-6 TRBV28 CASSRSPGPFSGANVLTF TGTGCCAGCAGCAGATCCCCGGGGCCATTTTCGGGGGCCAACGTCCTGACTTTC
many TRBD1 TRBJ1-2 TRBV5-1 CASSAGTGLDYGYTF TGCGCCAGCAGCGCCGGGACAGGGCTCGACTATGGCTACACCTTC
many TRBD1 TRBJ2-5 TRBV5-8 CASSPGTGAAQETQYF TGTGCCAGCAGTCCCGGGACAGGGGCCGCCCAAGAGACCCAGTACTTC
many TRBD1 TRBJ1-3 TRBV7-2 CASTQTGTGNTIYF TGTGCCAGCACCCAGACAGGGACTGGAAACACCATATATTTT
many - TRBJ2-7 TRBV7-8 CASSRELDSGEYEQYF TGTGCCAGCAGCAGAGAACTCGACTCAGGAGAATACGAGCAGTACTTC
many - TRBJ1-1 TRBV7-9 CASSLAPQDTEAFF TGTGCCAGCAGCTTAGCGCCCCAGGACACTGAAGCTTTCTTT
many TRBD2 TRBJ2-1 TRBV7-2 CASSSTSGPYEQFF TGTGCCAGCAGCTCAACTAGCGGGCCTTACGAGCAGTTCTTC
- - TRBJ2-4 TRBV3-1 CASSQERGLHLAKNIQYF TGTGCCAGCAGCCAAGAACGGGGACTTCACCTAGCCAAAAACATTCAGTACTTC
once - TRBJ2-2 TRBV12-3/TRBV12-4 CAGSGGWTGELVF TGTGCCGGCAGTGGGGGGTGGACCGGGGAGCTGGTTTTT
many TRBD1 TRBJ2-7 TRBV10-3 CAISDSRQGGTYEQYF TGTGCCATCAGTGATTCTCGACAGGGGGGCACCTACGAGCAGTACTTC
many - TRBJ2-7 TRBV10-3 CAISVDGSYEQYF TGTGCCATCAGCGTGGACGGTTCCTACGAGCAGTACTTC
many TRBD1 TRBJ1-5 TRBV19 CASSTPGQGPINSNQPQHF TGTGCCAGTAGCACTCCGGGACAGGGGCCCATAAATAGCAATCAGCCCCAGCATTTT
- - TRBJ1-6 TRBV19 CASSKRSRYNSPLHF TGTGCCAGTAGTAAGAGGTCGAGATATAATTCACCCCTCCACTTT
- TRBD2 TRBJ2-3 TRBV2 CASSVEGRGGHTDTQYF TGTGCCAGCAGCGTAGAAGGGAGGGGCGGACACACAGATACGCAGTATTTT
many TRBD2 TRBJ2-5 TRBV12-3/TRBV12-4 CASTITPRAGGRETQYF TGTGCCAGCACCATTACACCTCGAGCGGGGGGTCGGGAGACCCAGTACTTC
many - TRBJ1-2 TRBV3-1 CASSRQETNYGYTF TGTGCCAGCAGCCGACAGGAGACAAACTATGGCTACACCTTC
few - TRBJ1-6 TRBV4-3 CASSQDLAGVSSYNSPLHF TGCGCCAGCAGCCAAGATCTAGCGGGGGTTAGCTCCTATAATTCACCCCTCCACTTT
many TRBD1 TRBJ2-7 TRBV18 CASSQRTGGYEQYF TGTGCCAGCTCACAAAGGACAGGGGGATACGAGCAGTACTTC
many TRBD1 TRBJ2-3 TRBV9 CASSSGTGNTADTQYF TGTGCCAGCAGCTCCGGGACAGGGAATACGGCAGATACGCAGTATTTT
many TRBD1 TRBJ1-1 TRBV2 CASNSKGTGYEAFF TGTGCCAGCAATTCAAAAGGGACAGGGTATGAAGCTTTCTTT
- TRBD2 TRBJ2-3 TRBV11-2 CASSSQGLAGAMQYF TGTGCCAGCAGCTCCCAAGGACTAGCGGGAGCTATGCAGTATTTT
- TRBD1 TRBJ1-1 TRBV20-1 CSATGQGVDTEAFF TGCAGTGCTACGGGACAGGGGGTCGACACTGAAGCTTTCTTT
many - TRBJ2-3 TRBV30 CAWRGGGSYTDTQYF TGTGCCTGGAGAGGGGGAGGCTCTTACACAGATACGCAGTATTTT